The text below deals with one TCR beta chain. V lost 1 base, J lost 0 bases, and 3 bases stayed unmatched. This CDR3 contains 15 residues. Germline CDR1 reads LNHDA; CDR2 reads SQIVND (reference sequence). The sample belongs to a study of blood T cell repertoires in COVID-19. About the study: COVID-19 samples from acute and convalescent phases originated in the United States, Italy and Spain.

In the original analysis: Amplification from reference gene primers served as the basis for estimated nucleated cell counts. Libraries were prepared by immunoSEQ multiplex PCR; TCRdb keeps only in-frame clonotypes and omits some of them. V, J and clone size derive from that table, while D and trimming were established from the DNA sequence. The data contain under 200,000 clones, approximately 90% of them singletons. Specimen: peripheral blood. The TCR sequence derives from a man aged 50 to 60 with acute or convalescent COVID-19. This sequence joins TRBV19 and TRBJ2-7, with 7 positions matching TRBD2. CDR3 in DNA: TGTGCCAGTAGTATAGGGGGAGGGACCTCCTACGAGCAGTACTTC. This gives the protein CASSIGGGTSYEQYF.